The clone carrying this T cell receptor beta chain was seen once. Its target is unknown. The data are from a study of shared clonotypes between healthy human individuals. The overall study: In total, the donors were a couple of women and a few men aged 18 to 49.

Selected positively for CCR7 and CD45RO-negative, naive CD8 cells excluded terminally differentiated effector memory CD45RA+ cells. The study drew all its donors from Caucasian adults living in Nashville, Tennessee. Measured with immunoSEQ multiplex PCR; TCRdb has only the in-frame clones, and not every one. The sample carries 2 million to 2.5 million clones, roughly 94% recorded once. Overall study results and limits: An effect of sequencing depth on clonotype sharing among donors was expected.

Sequencing input: naive CD8+ T cells sorted from blood. This TCR was recovered from a man aged 18-30 years in good health.

The CDR3 loop reads CASSMGQLNTEAFF. Written as DNA, the CDR3 is TGTGCCAGCAGCATGGGACAGCTGAACACTGAAGCTTTCTTT. This sequence joins TRBV11-2 and TRBJ1-1; 7 nucleotides agree with TRBD1. Unmatched junction bases numbered 3, after V lost 5 bases and J lost 0 bases. This CDR3 contains 14 residues. Germline assignment: CDR1 SGHAT and CDR2 FQNNGV.